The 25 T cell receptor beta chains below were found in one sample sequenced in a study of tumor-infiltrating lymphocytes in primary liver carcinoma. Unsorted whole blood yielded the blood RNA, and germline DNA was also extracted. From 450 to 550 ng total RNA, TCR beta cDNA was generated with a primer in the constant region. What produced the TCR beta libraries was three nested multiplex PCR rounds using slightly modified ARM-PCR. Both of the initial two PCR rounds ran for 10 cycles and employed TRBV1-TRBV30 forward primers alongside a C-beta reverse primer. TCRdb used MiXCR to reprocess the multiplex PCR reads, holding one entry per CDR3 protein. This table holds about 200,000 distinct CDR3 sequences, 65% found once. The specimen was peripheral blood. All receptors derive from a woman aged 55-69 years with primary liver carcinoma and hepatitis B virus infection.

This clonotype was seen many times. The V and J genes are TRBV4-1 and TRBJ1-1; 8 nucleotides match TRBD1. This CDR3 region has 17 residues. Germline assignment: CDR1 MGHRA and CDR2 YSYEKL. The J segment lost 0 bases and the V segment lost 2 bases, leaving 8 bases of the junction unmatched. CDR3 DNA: TGCGCCAGCAGCCAACCCGGGACAGGTCTCATGAACACTGAAGCTTTCTTT. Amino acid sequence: CASSQPGTGLMNTEAFF.

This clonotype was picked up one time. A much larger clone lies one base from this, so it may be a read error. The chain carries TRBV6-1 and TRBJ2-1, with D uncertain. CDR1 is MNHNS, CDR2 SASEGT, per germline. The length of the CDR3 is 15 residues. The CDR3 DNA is TGTGCCAGCGGTGAGAACGCAGCTCTAAACAATGAGCAGTTCTTC. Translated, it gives CASGENAALNNEQFF.

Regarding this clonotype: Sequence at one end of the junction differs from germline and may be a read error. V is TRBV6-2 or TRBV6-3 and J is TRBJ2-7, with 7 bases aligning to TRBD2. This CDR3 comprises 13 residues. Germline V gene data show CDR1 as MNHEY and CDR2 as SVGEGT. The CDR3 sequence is CVSRESGNNEQYF. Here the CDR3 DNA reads TGTGTCAGCAGGGAAAGCGGGAACAACGAGCAGTACTTC.

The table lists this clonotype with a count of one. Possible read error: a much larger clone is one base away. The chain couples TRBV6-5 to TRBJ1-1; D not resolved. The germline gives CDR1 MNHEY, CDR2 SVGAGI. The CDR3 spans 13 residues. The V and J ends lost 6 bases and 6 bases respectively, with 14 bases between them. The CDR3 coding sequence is TGTGCCAGCAGCCGCTGGGTCACCGCTGAAGCTTTCTTT. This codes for CASSRWVTAEAFF.

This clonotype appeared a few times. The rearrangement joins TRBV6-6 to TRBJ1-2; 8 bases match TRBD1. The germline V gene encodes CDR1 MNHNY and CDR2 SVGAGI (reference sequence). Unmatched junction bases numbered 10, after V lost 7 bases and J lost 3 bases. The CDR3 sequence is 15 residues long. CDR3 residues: CASIDSDRGDYGYTF. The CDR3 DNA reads TGTGCCAGCATCGATAGCGACAGGGGAGACTATGGCTACACCTTC.

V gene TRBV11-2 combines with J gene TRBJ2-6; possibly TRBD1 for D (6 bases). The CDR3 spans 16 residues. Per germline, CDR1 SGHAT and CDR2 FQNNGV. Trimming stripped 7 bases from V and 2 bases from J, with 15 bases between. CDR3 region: CASIPAGAAGANVLTF. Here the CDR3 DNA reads TGTGCCAGCATCCCTGCAGGGGCGGCTGGGGCCAACGTCCTGACTTTC. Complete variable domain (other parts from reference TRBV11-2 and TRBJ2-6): EAGVAQSPRYKIIEKRQSVAFWCNPISGHATLYWYQQILGQGPKLLIQFQNNGVVDDSQLPKDRFSAERLKGVDSTLKIQPAKLEDSAVYLCASIPAGAAGANVLTFGAGSRLTVL.

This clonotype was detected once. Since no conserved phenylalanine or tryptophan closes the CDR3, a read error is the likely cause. The CDR3 loop is CAAGLAGGNEQFV. CDR3 nucleotides: TGTGCCGCCGGACTAGCGGGAGGCAATGAGCAGTTCGTC. The chain is built from TRBV10-3 and TRBJ2-1, with 14 bases that match TRBD2. CDR1 is ENHRY, CDR2 SYGVKD, per germline. V dropped 11 bases and J dropped 6; count of bases not matched to a gene: 3. The CDR3 runs 13 residues.

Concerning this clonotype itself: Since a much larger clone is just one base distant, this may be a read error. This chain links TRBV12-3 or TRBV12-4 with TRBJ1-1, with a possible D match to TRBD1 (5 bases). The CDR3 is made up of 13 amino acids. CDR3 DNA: TGTGCCAGCAGTTCAGACAGTTTCGCTGAAGCTCTCTTT. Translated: CASSSDSFAEALF.

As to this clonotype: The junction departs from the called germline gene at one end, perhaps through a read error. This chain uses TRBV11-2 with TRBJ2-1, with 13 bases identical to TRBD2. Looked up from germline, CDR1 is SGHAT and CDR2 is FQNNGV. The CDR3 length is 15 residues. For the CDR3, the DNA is TGTGCCAGCAGTTTAGGGACTAGCGGGAACTGTGAGCAGTTCTTC. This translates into CASSLGTSGNCEQFF.

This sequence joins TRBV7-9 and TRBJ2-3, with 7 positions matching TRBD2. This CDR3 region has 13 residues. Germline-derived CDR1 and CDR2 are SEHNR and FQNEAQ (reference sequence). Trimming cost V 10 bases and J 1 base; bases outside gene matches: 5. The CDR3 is CATPTSRTDTQYF. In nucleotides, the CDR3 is TGTGCCACCCCGACTAGCCGCACAGATACGCAGTATTTT.

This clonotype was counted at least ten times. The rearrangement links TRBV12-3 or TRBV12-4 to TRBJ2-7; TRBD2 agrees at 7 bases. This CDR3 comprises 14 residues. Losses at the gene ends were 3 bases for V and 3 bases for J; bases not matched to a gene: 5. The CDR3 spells CASSFAGVSYEQYF. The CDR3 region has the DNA TGTGCCAGCAGTTTTGCGGGAGTAAGCTACGAGCAGTACTTC.

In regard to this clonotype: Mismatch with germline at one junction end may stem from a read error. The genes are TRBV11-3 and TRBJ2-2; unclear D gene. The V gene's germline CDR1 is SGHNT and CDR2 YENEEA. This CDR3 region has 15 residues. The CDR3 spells CASSLLTQNTRELFF. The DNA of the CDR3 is TGCGCCAGCAGCCTACTGACTCAGAACACCAGGGAGCTGTTTTTT.

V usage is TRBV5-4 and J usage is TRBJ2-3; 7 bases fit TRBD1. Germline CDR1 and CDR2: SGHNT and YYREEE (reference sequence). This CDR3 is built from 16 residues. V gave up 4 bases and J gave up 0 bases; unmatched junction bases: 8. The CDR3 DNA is TGTGCCAGCAGCACCTTGGACAGGACTAGCACAGATACGCAGTATTTT. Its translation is CASSTLDRTSTDTQYF.

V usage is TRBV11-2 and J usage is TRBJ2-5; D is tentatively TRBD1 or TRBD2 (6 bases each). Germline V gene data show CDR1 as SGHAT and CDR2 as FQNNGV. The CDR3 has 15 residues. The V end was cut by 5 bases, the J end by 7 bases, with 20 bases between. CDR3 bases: TGTGCCAGCAGCCCAGGAGGGGGTAGAGGGGGGACCCAGTACTTC. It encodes CASSPGGGRGGTQYF.

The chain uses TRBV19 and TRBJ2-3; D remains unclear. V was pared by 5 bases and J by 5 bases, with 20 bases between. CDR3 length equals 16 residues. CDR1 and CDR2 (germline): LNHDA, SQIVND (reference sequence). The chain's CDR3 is CASSPLRARGQDTQYF. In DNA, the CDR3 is TGTGCCAGTAGTCCCTTACGCGCGAGAGGCCAAGATACGCAGTATTTT. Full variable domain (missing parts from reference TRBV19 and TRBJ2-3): DGGITQSPKYLFRKEGQNVTLSCEQNLNHDAMYWYRQDPGQGLRLIYYSQIVNDFQKGDIAEGYSVSREKKESFPLTVTSAQKNPTAFYLCASSPLRARGQDTQYFGPGTRLTVL.

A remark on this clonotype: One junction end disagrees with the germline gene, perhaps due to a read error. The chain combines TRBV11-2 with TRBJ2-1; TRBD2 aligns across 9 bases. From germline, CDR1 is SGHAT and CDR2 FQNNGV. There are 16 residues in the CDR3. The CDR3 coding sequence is TGTGCCAGCAGCTTAAATGGCGGGAGGGTTGTCAATGGGCAGTTCTTC. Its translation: CASSLNGGRVVNGQFF.

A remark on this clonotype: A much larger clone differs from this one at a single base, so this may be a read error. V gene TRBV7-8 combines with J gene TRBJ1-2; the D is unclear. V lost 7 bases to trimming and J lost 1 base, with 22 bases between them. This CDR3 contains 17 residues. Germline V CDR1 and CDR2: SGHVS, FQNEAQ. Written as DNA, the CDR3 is TGTGCCAGCAACTCCATCAGGATGCAGACACTTAACTATGGCTACACCTTC. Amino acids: CASNSIRMQTLNYGYTF.

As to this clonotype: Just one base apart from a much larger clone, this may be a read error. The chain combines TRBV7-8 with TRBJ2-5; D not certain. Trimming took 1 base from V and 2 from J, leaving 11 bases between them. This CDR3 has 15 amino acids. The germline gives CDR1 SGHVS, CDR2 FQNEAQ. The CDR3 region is CASSLGLQLQETQYF. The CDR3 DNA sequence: TGTGCCAGCAGCTTAGGATTACAGTTACAAGAGACCCAGTACTTC.

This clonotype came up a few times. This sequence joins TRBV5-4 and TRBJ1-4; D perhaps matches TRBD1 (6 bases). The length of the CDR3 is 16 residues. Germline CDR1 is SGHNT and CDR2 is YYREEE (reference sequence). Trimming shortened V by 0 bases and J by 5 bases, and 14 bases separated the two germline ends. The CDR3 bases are TGTGCCAGCAGCTTGGCCAACGGGGGCGGGAATGAAAAACTGTTTTTT. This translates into CASSLANGGGNEKLFF.

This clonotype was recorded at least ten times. CDR3 amino acids: CASSLSASTDTQYF. As DNA, the CDR3 is TGTGCCAGCAGCCTCTCGGCCAGCACAGATACGCAGTATTTT. The J gene is TRBJ2-3, the V gene TRBV11-2; D unclear. This CDR3 spans 14 amino acids. V lost 5 bases, J lost 0 bases, and 9 bases lay in between. CDR1 and CDR2 (germline): SGHAT, FQNNGV.

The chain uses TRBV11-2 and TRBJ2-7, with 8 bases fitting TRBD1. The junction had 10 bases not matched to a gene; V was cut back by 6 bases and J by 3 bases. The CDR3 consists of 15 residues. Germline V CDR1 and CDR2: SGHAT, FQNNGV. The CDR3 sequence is CASRPSDRGNYEQYF. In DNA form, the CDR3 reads TGTGCCAGCAGGCCGAGCGACAGGGGAAACTACGAGCAGTACTTC.

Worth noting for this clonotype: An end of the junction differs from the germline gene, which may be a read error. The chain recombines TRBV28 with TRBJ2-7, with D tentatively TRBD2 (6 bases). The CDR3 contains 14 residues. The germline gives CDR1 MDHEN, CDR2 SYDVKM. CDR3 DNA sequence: TGTACCAGTAGTTTAAGCTGGACTATTTACGAGCAGTACTTC. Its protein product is CTSSLSWTIYEQYF.

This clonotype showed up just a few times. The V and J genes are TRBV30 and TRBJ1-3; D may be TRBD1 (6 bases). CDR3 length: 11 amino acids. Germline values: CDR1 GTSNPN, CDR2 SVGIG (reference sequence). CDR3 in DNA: TGTGCTCTCATAGGGGGGAACACCATATATTTT. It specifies CALIGGNTIYF.

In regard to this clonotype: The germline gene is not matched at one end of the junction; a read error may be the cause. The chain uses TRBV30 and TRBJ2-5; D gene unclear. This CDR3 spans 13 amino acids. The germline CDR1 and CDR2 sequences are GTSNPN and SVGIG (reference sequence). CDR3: CTWSHNYGETQYF. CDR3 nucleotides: TGTACCTGGAGCCACAACTACGGAGAGACCCAGTACTTC.

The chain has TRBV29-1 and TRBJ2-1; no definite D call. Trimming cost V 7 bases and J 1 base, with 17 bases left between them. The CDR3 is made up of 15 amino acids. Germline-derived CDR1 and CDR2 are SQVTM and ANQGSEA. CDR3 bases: TGCAGCGCCCCCCTCGATAGCAGATCCTACAATGAGCAGTTCTTC. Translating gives CSAPLDSRSYNEQFF.